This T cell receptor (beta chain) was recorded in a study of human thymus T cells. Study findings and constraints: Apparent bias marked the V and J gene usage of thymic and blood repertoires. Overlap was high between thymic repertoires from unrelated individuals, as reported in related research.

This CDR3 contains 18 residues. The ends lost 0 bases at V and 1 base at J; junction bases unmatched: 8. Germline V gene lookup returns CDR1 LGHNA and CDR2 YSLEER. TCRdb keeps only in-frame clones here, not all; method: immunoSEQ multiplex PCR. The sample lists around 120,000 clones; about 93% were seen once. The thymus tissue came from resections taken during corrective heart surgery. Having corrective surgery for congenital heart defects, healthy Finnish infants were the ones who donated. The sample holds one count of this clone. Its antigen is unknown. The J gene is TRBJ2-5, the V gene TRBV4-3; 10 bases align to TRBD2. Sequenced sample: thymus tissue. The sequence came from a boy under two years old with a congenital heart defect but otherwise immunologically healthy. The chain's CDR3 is CASSQDQAAGGAQETQYF. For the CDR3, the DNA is TGCGCCAGCAGCCAAGATCAGGCAGCGGGGGGGGCCCAAGAGACCCAGTACTTC.